Below, 21 T cell receptor beta chains from the same sample are listed, as sequenced in a study of cytomegalovirus exposure and HLA in healthy donors. This PCR relied on a set of 60 Vbeta primers and 13 Jbeta primers. Using immunoSEQ multiplex PCR, the repertoire was profiled, and TCRdb retains in-frame clones only, with some absent. This table has approximately 170,000 clones, 60% to 80% appearing once. The material sequenced was PBMCs. These receptors came from a woman between 40 and 50 years old in good health and CMV-seropositive.

The chain uses TRBV7-2 and TRBJ2-7; 8 bases align to TRBD2. The CDR3 is 15 amino acids. J lost 3 bases, V lost 1 base, and 5 bases had no gene match. Germline V gives CDR1 SGHTA, CDR2 FQGNSA. For the CDR3, the DNA is TGTGCCAGCAGCTTAGAAATGACTAGCGTCTACGAGCAGTACTTC. It yields the protein CASSLEMTSVYEQYF.

This rearrangement joins TRBV7-2 to TRBJ1-5; 9 bases agree with TRBD1. The CDR3 loop spans 13 amino acids. Germline V gene sequence: CDR1 SGHTA, CDR2 FQGNSA. V shed 5 bases, J shed 6 bases, and the junction held 2 bases outside the gene matches. The CDR3 spells CASSHRGLQPQHF. CDR3 DNA sequence: TGTGCCAGCAGCCACAGGGGGCTTCAGCCCCAGCATTTT.

This sequence joins TRBV7-9 and TRBJ1-1; the D is unclear. In germline, CDR1 is SEHNR, CDR2 FQNEAQ (reference sequence). V gave up 1 base and J gave up 4 bases, with 7 bases separating them. The CDR3 contains 13 residues. The CDR3 is CASSLGPITEAFF. The CDR3 DNA is TGTGCCAGCAGCTTAGGCCCTATCACTGAAGCTTTCTTT.

This chain joins TRBV5-6 and TRBJ2-4; 12 nucleotides align to TRBD2. This CDR3 is 19 amino acids long. V lost 3 bases, J lost 0 bases, and 10 bases stayed unmatched. The germline V gene has CDR1 SGHDT and CDR2 YYEEEE. The CDR3 reads CASSSPLAGGKLAKNIQYF. CDR3 coding DNA: TGTGCCAGCAGCTCCCCACTAGCGGGGGGTAAACTAGCCAAAAACATTCAGTACTTC.

This clone was detected once. The chain uses TRBV5-1 and TRBJ2-7, with TRBD1 identical over 9 bases. The CDR3 runs 14 residues. Per the germline V gene, CDR1 is SGHRS and CDR2 is YFSETQ. With V trimmed by 4 bases and J by 3 bases, 5 bases remained unmatched. This chain's CDR3 is CASSPGQGYYEQYF. Here the CDR3 DNA reads TGCGCCAGCAGCCCGGGACAGGGTTACTACGAGCAGTACTTC. Looking up the rest from reference TRBV5-1 and TRBJ2-7 gives the full variable domain: KAGVTQTPRYLIKTRGQQVTLSCSPISGHRSVSWYQQTPGQGLQFLFEYFSETQRNKGNFPGRFSGRQFSNSRSEMNVSTLELGDSALYLCASSPGQGYYEQYFGPGTRLTVT.

The chain has TRBV11-3 and TRBJ2-3, with D perhaps TRBD2 (6 bases). Germline V gives CDR1 SGHNT, CDR2 YENEEA. Trimming took off 5 bases at V and 2 bases at J, with 11 bases between the two ends. CDR3 length: 14 residues. CDR3: CASSGDWVTDTQYF. The DNA for the CDR3 is TGTGCCAGCAGCGGGGACTGGGTCACAGATACGCAGTATTTT.

This clone was found a few times. The V and J genes are TRBV19 and TRBJ2-2; no clear D. Germline CDR1 reads LNHDA; CDR2 reads SQIVND (reference sequence). Trimming shortened V by 5 bases and J by 3 bases, and 4 bases separated the two germline ends. The CDR3 is made up of 12 amino acids. DNA for the CDR3: TGTGCCAGTAGTCAGTACACCGGGGAGCTGTTTTTT. Protein product: CASSQYTGELFF.

The rearrangement links TRBV5-6 to TRBJ1-1; D perhaps matches TRBD1 (6 bases). V shed 1 base and J shed 3 bases, with 10 bases lying between them. The CDR3 sequence is 14 residues long. Germline CDR1 reads SGHDT; CDR2 reads YYEEEE. CDR3 bases: TGTGCCAGCAGCTTGTCGGCAGGGGACACTGAAGCTTTCTTT. Amino acid sequence: CASSLSAGDTEAFF.

V and J are TRBV19 and TRBJ2-5; 11 bases are a match to TRBD2. This CDR3 has 16 amino acids. After removal of 5 bases from V and 4 bases from J, the junction contained 9 bases not matched to a gene. From germline, CDR1 is LNHDA and CDR2 SQIVND (reference sequence). CDR3: CASSSRLAGIRETQYF. CDR3 nucleotide sequence: TGTGCCAGTAGTTCCCGACTAGCGGGAATTAGAGAGACCCAGTACTTC.

The rearrangement links TRBV7-9 to TRBJ2-7; D ambiguous. V shed 4 bases and J shed 1 base, with 5 bases lying between them. This CDR3 contains 12 residues. Germline-derived CDR1 and CDR2 are SEHNR and FQNEAQ (reference sequence). The CDR3 DNA reads TGTGCCAGCAGCTCTTCGTCCTACGAGCAGTACTTC. Amino acids: CASSSSSYEQYF.

This rearrangement joins TRBV13 to TRBJ2-3; TRBD2 might be the D (6 bases). The V end lost 0 bases, the J end lost 3 bases, and 10 bases lay between the germline ends. The germline V gene has CDR1 PRHDT and CDR2 FYEKMQ (reference sequence). CDR3 length equals 15 residues. CDR3 sequence (DNA): TGTGCCAGCAGCTTAGGCCGTCGGGGGACAGATACGCAGTATTTT. Its translation is CASSLGRRGTDTQYF.

The chain links TRBV7-7 to TRBJ1-5, with D perhaps TRBD1 (5 bases). Trimming stripped 3 bases from V and 0 bases from J, with 12 bases between. The CDR3 contains 16 residues. Germline CDR1 and CDR2: SSHAT and FNYEAQ (reference sequence). CDR3 coding DNA: TGTGCCAGCAGCTTTGTGGGGCCGAATAGCAATCAGCCCCAGCATTTT. Amino acid sequence: CASSFVGPNSNQPQHF.

The CDR3 nucleotides are TGCGCCAGCAGTGGCGGGGCAGGATTACCCCTCCACTTT. It translates to CASSGGAGLPLHF. V gene TRBV10-1 combines with J gene TRBJ1-6, with D possibly being TRBD1 (5 bases). Germline values: CDR1 WNHNN, CDR2 SYGVQD (reference sequence). CDR3 length: 13 amino acids. V dropped 4 bases and J dropped 12 bases, with 13 bases sitting between them.

The chain links TRBV4-1 to TRBJ1-1; D ambiguous. V lost 1 base and J lost 4, with 4 bases in between. CDR1 is MGHRA and CDR2 is YSYEKL in the germline V gene. The CDR3 runs 12 residues. CDR3 nucleotide sequence: TGCGCCAGCAGCCAAGCAGGCACTGAAGCTTTCTTT. Protein product: CASSQAGTEAFF.

V gene TRBV2 combines with J gene TRBJ2-6; TRBD1 is a possible D gene (6 bases). V lost 5 bases and J lost 3, with 11 bases in between. The V gene's germline CDR1 is SNHLY and CDR2 FYNNEI. The CDR3 sequence is 15 residues long. CDR3 loop: CASSRQDRGANVLTF. CDR3 in DNA: TGTGCCAGCAGTCGACAGGACCGTGGGGCCAACGTCCTGACTTTC.

The genes are TRBV6-5 and TRBJ2-5, with a possible D match to TRBD2 (6 bases). The CDR3 consists of 13 residues. V lost 8 bases, J lost 3 bases, and 13 bases lay in between. The germline V gene encodes CDR1 MNHEY and CDR2 SVGAGI. The CDR3 nucleotides are TGTGCCAGCGGGACTGCTCCTAAAGAGACCCAGTACTTC. This codes for CASGTAPKETQYF.

CDR3 bases: TGTGCCACCAGCAGAGATACTAGCGGGCCTAGCACAGATACGCAGTATTTT. Amino acid sequence: CATSRDTSGPSTDTQYF. The chain uses TRBV15 and TRBJ2-3; TRBD2 agrees at 9 bases. The CDR3 spans 17 residues. Germline CDR1 is LNHNV and CDR2 is YYDKDF (reference sequence). V trimming: 0 bases; J trimming: 0 bases; junction bases outside the gene matches: 4.

This sequence joins TRBV2 and TRBJ1-6; D is undetermined. This CDR3 is 14 amino acids long. Germline V gives CDR1 SNHLY, CDR2 FYNNEI. The V end lost 3 bases, the J end lost 10 bases, and 13 bases lay between the germline ends. The CDR3 here is CASSDSRGSSPLHF. In DNA, the CDR3 is TGTGCCAGCAGTGACTCCCGAGGGAGCTCACCCCTCCACTTT.

V and J are TRBV7-9 and TRBJ1-6, with 7 bases aligning to TRBD1. V was pared by 5 bases and J by 7 bases, with 8 bases of the junction left unmatched. CDR3 size: 15 residues. The germline V gene encodes CDR1 SEHNR and CDR2 FQNEAQ (reference sequence). The CDR3, as DNA: TGTGCCAGCAGCCCAAGACAGGGAGAGAATTCACCCCTCCACTTT. It yields the protein CASSPRQGENSPLHF.

A single count supports this clone. V usage is TRBV30 and J usage is TRBJ2-2; D perhaps matches TRBD1 (6 bases). The CDR3 runs to 14 residues. With 2 bases removed from V and 4 bases from J, the gap between germline ends came to 11 bases. Germline CDR1 reads GTSNPN; CDR2 reads SVGIG (reference sequence). CDR3 DNA: TGTGCCTGGAGTTGGGACATCGTCACCGGGGAGCTGTTTTTT. It translates to CAWSWDIVTGELFF.

This clone was picked up a small number of times. V is TRBV9 and J is TRBJ2-3; D call uncertain. The CDR3 runs to 12 residues. V was cut by 4 bases and J by 7 bases, with 10 bases left in between. Germline CDR1 reads SGDLS; CDR2 reads YYNGEE. The CDR3 region is CASSSYDYTQYF. The CDR3, as DNA: TGTGCCAGCAGCTCCTATGATTATACGCAGTATTTT.